This T cell receptor beta chain was observed in a study of identical twins. This CDR3 has 16 amino acids. From germline, CDR1 is SEHNR and CDR2 FQNEAQ (reference sequence). V was cut by 5 bases and J by 16 bases, with 30 bases left in between. The sample holds a few counts of this clonotype. Its antigen is as yet unknown. TCRdb re-analysed the 5' RACE reads in MiXCR, keeping a single row per CDR3 protein. The sample records 1.5 million to 2 million distinct CDR3 sequences, under 35% being singletons. Study-wide findings and caveats: Within cord blood, abundant beta clonotypes carried fewer insertions, but memory repertoires showed no such trend. Beta out-of-frame sequences showed weaker excess twin sharing.

The receptor was isolated from a newborn girl in good health. Sequences were obtained from cord blood. This rearrangement joins TRBV7-9 to TRBJ2-1; D unresolved. DNA for the CDR3: TGTGCCAGCAGCCCCCCCGGGTTGAATGAGAACACTGAAGCTTTCTTC. Protein sequence: CASSPPGLNENTEAFF.